Listed below are T cell receptor beta chains from one sample, sequenced in a study of T cell responses to AZD1222 COVID-19 vaccine. TCRdb's copy holds only in-frame clones and misses some; the assay was immunoSEQ multiplex PCR. Here the sample spans approximately 110,000 clones, 90% to 95% being singletons. The sequenced sample was peripheral blood, obtained on day 0 of AZD1222 vaccination. The receptors come from an adult in good health. Both conserved end residues are part of each CDR3. D genes are given only for firm matches. Expanded clones are given a class, and other clones once, few, many or no size at all.

TRBV6-4	.	.	14	TRBJ2-3	TGTGCCAGCAGATCGATCCTCCTCACAGATACGCAGTATTTT	CASRSILLTDTQYF
TRBV5-1	.	.	16	TRBJ1-3	TGCGCCAGCAGCACGACTCAGGGAGCCTCTGGAAACACCATATATTTT	CASSTTQGASGNTIYF
TRBV11-2	.	.	15	TRBJ1-4	TGTGCCAGCAGCTTAGCTGGGGGCACGAATGAAAAACTGTTTTTT	CASSLAGGTNEKLFF
TRBV24-1	TRBD2	.	19	TRBJ2-1	TGTGCCACCAGTGATTCCTTTCAAGGATTTCGGGAGGGCCGCTATGAGCAGTTCTTC	CATSDSFQGFREGRYEQFF
TRBV7-6	.	.	15	TRBJ1-6	TGTGCCAGCAGCTTAGGGGGGTTCTATAATTCACCCCTCCACTTT	CASSLGGFYNSPLHF
TRBV18	.	.	16	TRBJ1-2	TGTGCCAGCTCACCAGTAATCCAGGAACTTAACTATGGCTACACCTTC	CASSPVIQELNYGYTF
TRBV4-3	.	.	19	TRBJ2-7	TGCGCCAGCAGCCAAGAATGGACCCCCATTTGGGACAAGACCTACGAGCAGTACTTC	CASSQEWTPIWDKTYEQYF
TRBV5-4	.	once	15	TRBJ2-7	TGTGCCAGCAGCTCCCGGGGGGCTAGCTCCTACGAGCAGTACTTC	CASSSRGASSYEQYF
TRBV5-1	.	.	16	TRBJ1-3	TGCGCCAGCAGCTTGGTGTTGGCGGGACCTGGAAACACCATATATTTT	CASSLVLAGPGNTIYF
TRBV15	.	.	17	TRBJ1-5	TGTGCCACCAGCAGAGGTTCAGGTTGGGGACGCAATCAGCCCCAGCATTTT	CATSRGSGWGRNQPQHF
TRBV19	.	.	14	TRBJ1-1	TGTGCCAGTAGTAAAGGGACGGTGAACACTGAAGCTTTCTTT	CASSKGTVNTEAFF
TRBV5-6	.	.	11	TRBJ1-1	TGTGCCAGCAGCTTGGGAAATGAAGCTTTCTTT	CASSLGNEAFF
TRBV4-1	.	.	15	TRBJ1-1	TGCGCCAGCAGCCAGCCAATCCCCCGGGCAGGTGAAGCTTTCTTT	CASSQPIPRAGEAFF
TRBV6-5	.	.	14	TRBJ2-2	TGTGCCACCAAATGGGAAAGTATAACCGGGGAGCTGTTTTTT	CATKWESITGELFF
TRBV11-2	.	.	17	TRBJ1-1	TGTGCCAGCAGCTTAGGACCCCTCGGTATGGGGAACACTGAAGCTTTCTTT	CASSLGPLGMGNTEAFF
TRBV7-8	TRBD1	once	15	TRBJ1-2	TGTGCCAGCAGCTTAGCAGGACAGGGTGACTATGGCTACACCTTC	CASSLAGQGDYGYTF
TRBV15	.	once	16	TRBJ1-2	TGTGCCACCAGCAGAGATGGGGGTCGGGGGGACTATGGCTACACCTTC	CATSRDGGRGDYGYTF
TRBV6-2/TRBV6-3	.	.	13	TRBJ1-1	TGTGCCAGCAGTTACAGGGTAAACACTGAAGCTTTCTTT	CASSYRVNTEAFF
TRBV27	.	.	17	TRBJ1-2	TGTGCCAGCAGCTACACGTCATTGGGTGAGGGTGACTATGGCTACACCTTC	CASSYTSLGEGDYGYTF
TRBV6-6	TRBD1	.	15	TRBJ1-4	TGTGCCAGCATCGACAGGGGGCTGACTAATGAAAAACTGTTTTTT	CASIDRGLTNEKLFF
TRBV28	TRBD1	.	13	TRBJ1-5	TGTGCCAGCAGAACAGGGGGGGGTCAGCCCCAGCATTTT	CASRTGGGQPQHF
TRBV19	.	.	13	TRBJ2-7	TGTGCCAGTAGCCACACCGGGGCCTACGAGCAGTACTTC	CASSHTGAYEQYF